These T cell receptor beta chains were read from a single sample in a study of T cell responses to AZD1222 COVID-19 vaccine. The data were produced by immunoSEQ multiplex PCR, yet TCRdb's version contains in-frame clones alone and is incomplete. The repertoire has about 110,000 clones, about 90% of them found once; the top ten carry about 10%. The sample was peripheral blood, taken on day 0 of AZD1222 vaccination. These receptors came from an adult in good health. The CDR3 runs from the conserved cysteine through the conserved F or W. The D gene is left open where the match is weak. Rows give clone size only sometimes, using once, few, many, or a class for an expanded clone.

CDR3 protein	CDR3 DNA	clone size	V gene	D gene	CDR3 length	J gene
CASSPDRGTDTQYF	TGTGCCAGCAGCCCCGACAGGGGCACAGATACGCAGTATTTT	NA	TRBV2	TRBD1	14	TRBJ2-3
CASSLFDNSYEQYF	TGTGCCAGCAGTTTATTCGACAACTCCTACGAGCAGTACTTC	NA	TRBV27	NA	14	TRBJ2-7
CASNPDRDNTDTQYF	TGTGCCAGCAATCCCGATAGGGACAACACAGATACGCAGTATTTT	NA	TRBV6-5	NA	15	TRBJ2-3
CASSFGTGGYYEQYF	TGTGCCAGCAGCTTTGGGACAGGGGGATACTACGAGCAGTACTTC	NA	TRBV11-2	TRBD1	15	TRBJ2-7
CASSEFLTDNQPQHF	TGTGCCAGCAGTGAATTCCTAACAGACAATCAGCCCCAGCATTTT	NA	TRBV25-1	NA	15	TRBJ1-5
CASSLDGQNTEAFF	TGTGCCAGCAGCCTTGATGGACAGAACACTGAAGCTTTCTTT	few	TRBV6-5	NA	14	TRBJ1-1
CASSRGTNYGYTF	TGTGCCAGTAGTAGGGGCACCAACTATGGCTACACCTTC	once	TRBV19	NA	13	TRBJ1-2
CATSDLHTTDTQYF	TGTGCCACCAGTGATTTGCACACCACAGATACGCAGTATTTT	NA	TRBV24-1	NA	14	TRBJ2-3
CASSPHRTDTQYF	TGTGCTAGCAGCCCGCATCGTACAGATACGCAGTATTTT	NA	TRBV7-7	NA	13	TRBJ2-3
CASSPYLAGGAGELFF	TGCGCCAGCAGCCCCTACCTAGCGGGCGGCGCCGGGGAGCTGTTTTTT	few	TRBV4-1	TRBD2	16	TRBJ2-2
CASTSSEVPVDTGELFF	TGTGCCAGCACCTCCAGCGAGGTTCCTGTGGATACCGGGGAGCTGTTTTTT	NA	TRBV11-2	NA	17	TRBJ2-2
CASSFGGYEQYF	TGTGCCAGCAGTTTTGGGGGCTACGAGCAGTACTTC	NA	TRBV27	NA	12	TRBJ2-7
CASSLNQLRVSNTEAFF	TGTGCCAGCAGCTTAAACCAACTCCGGGTGAGTAACACTGAAGCTTTCTTT	NA	TRBV13	NA	17	TRBJ1-1
CASSAPVSDQTEAFF	TGTGCCAGCAGCGCCCCAGTATCAGACCAGACTGAAGCTTTCTTT	NA	TRBV9	NA	15	TRBJ1-1
CASRSGQGANEKLFF	TGCGCCAGCAGGTCCGGACAGGGAGCTAATGAAAAACTGTTTTTT	NA	TRBV5-1	TRBD1	15	TRBJ1-4
CASSSYTGMAGANVLTF	TGTGCCAGCAGCTCCTATACAGGGATGGCTGGGGCCAACGTCCTGACTTTC	NA	TRBV9	NA	17	TRBJ2-6
CASSLRGRTYGYTF	TGTGCCAGCAGCTTGAGGGGCAGGACCTATGGCTACACCTTC	NA	TRBV5-5	NA	14	TRBJ1-2
CASSHHDSSKAFF	TGTGCCAGCAGTCACCACGACAGCTCTAAAGCTTTCTTT	NA	TRBV27	NA	13	TRBJ1-1
CAISDFGSYNENEQFF	TGTGCCATCTCTGACTTCGGCTCCTACAATGAGAATGAGCAGTTCTTC	NA	TRBV10-3	NA	16	TRBJ2-1
CASSISRQGGGYGYTF	TGTGCCAGTAGTATTTCGAGACAGGGAGGGGGCTATGGCTACACCTTC	NA	TRBV19	TRBD1	16	TRBJ1-2
CASSLIAASGGAGNEQFF	TGTGCCAGCAGCCTAATCGCCGCTAGCGGGGGGGCTGGGAATGAGCAGTTCTTC	many	TRBV7-3	TRBD2	18	TRBJ2-1
CASSLGQGAYEQYF	TGTGCCAGCAGCTTAGGACAGGGGGCCTACGAGCAGTACTTC	NA	TRBV13	TRBD1	14	TRBJ2-7
CASSKGALDTQYF	TGTGCCAGCTCAAAGGGGGCCCTAGATACGCAGTATTTT	once	TRBV18	TRBD1	13	TRBJ2-3
CASSQVIGAFF	TGTGCCAGCAGCCAGGTGATCGGAGCTTTCTTT	NA	TRBV14	NA	11	TRBJ1-1
CASSDTDRGRYEQYF	TGTGCCAGCAGTGACACAGACAGGGGTCGGTACGAGCAGTACTTC	NA	TRBV6-4	TRBD1	15	TRBJ2-7
CASSQAGTSNYEQYF	TGCGCCAGCAGCCAAGCAGGGACTAGTAACTACGAGCAGTACTTC	NA	TRBV4-1	TRBD2	15	TRBJ2-7
CASSPSMGGAYTEAFF	TGTGCCAGCTCACCCAGCATGGGGGGCGCGTACACTGAAGCTTTCTTT	NA	TRBV18	NA	16	TRBJ1-1
CASSLAPSGNIQYF	TGTGCCAGCAGCTTAGCCCCGTCAGGAAACATTCAGTACTTC	NA	TRBV3-1/TRBV3-2	NA	14	TRBJ2-4
CASSLSQGRGYTF	TGTGCCAGCAGTCTCTCCCAGGGTAGAGGCTACACCTTC	NA	TRBV28	NA	13	TRBJ1-2